There are a few counts of the clone carrying this T cell receptor beta chain. Its target is not known. MiXCR, applied by TCRdb to the 5' RACE reads, yields one record per CDR3 protein. The data contain about 240,000 distinct CDR3 sequences, less than 9% of them singletons. These data come from a study of T cells after yellow fever vaccination. CDR1 is SGHVS, CDR2 FQNEAQ, per germline. The V gene lost 1 base and the J gene lost 0 bases, with 9 bases spanning the gap. The CDR3 is made up of 15 amino acids. Study-wide points: Across the CD4 and CD8 compartments, a small share of clonotypes was present in both.

The source of this sequence is a man aged 30-40 years who received the YFV17D yellow fever vaccine. The sample in question was CD4+ T cells sorted from PBMCs, obtained 15 days after the yellow fever booster vaccination. The chain joins TRBV7-8 to TRBJ1-2; D gene unclear. The CDR3 DNA is TGTGCCAGCAGCTTAGGGAGGAACTCTAACTATGGCTACACCTTC. This encodes CASSLGRNSNYGYTF.